The 26 T cell receptor beta chains presented below share a single source sample, sequenced in a study of naive and memory T cell subsets. Findings and limits, study-wide: Naive repertoires, especially CD8, held a few larger clonotypes, possibly memory cells re-expressing CD45RA.

An equimolar mix of two oligonucleotides served as the beta constant-region primer for TRBC1 and TRBC2. Ligated cDNA was amplified by four rounds of PCR with nested alpha and beta constant-region primers and SP2. MiXCR was run by TCRdb on the UMI-ligation and nested PCR reads, yielding one entry per CDR3 protein. The table has 120,000 to 150,000 distinct CDR3 sequences, approximately 21% seen once. These receptors have no identified antigens. Specimen: naive CD8+ T cells from blood. The receptors here all came from a human donor in good health.

J is TRBJ2-2 and V is TRBV28, with 7 bases that match TRBD1. Germline V gene sequence: CDR1 MDHEN, CDR2 SYDVKM. The CDR3 totals 15 residues. The ends lost 3 bases at V and 6 bases at J; junction bases unmatched: 7. The CDR3, as DNA: TGTGCCAGCAGTTTGAGGGGGCTTTTGGCCGGGGAGCTGTTTTTT. This gives the protein CASSLRGLLAGELFF.

V gene TRBV7-2 combines with J gene TRBJ1-5; no clear D gene. Per the germline V gene, CDR1 is SGHTA and CDR2 is FQGNSA. V was trimmed by 2 bases and J by 4 bases, leaving 9 bases between them. The length of the CDR3 is 14 residues. The chain's CDR3 is CASSLPLENQPQHF. CDR3 bases: TGTGCCAGCAGCTTACCGCTGGAGAATCAGCCCCAGCATTTT.

This clonotype was observed a few times. The gene calls are TRBV6-5 and TRBJ2-1; D not resolved. The CDR3 runs to 14 residues. CDR1 MNHEY and CDR2 SVGAGI come from the germline V gene. The V end lost 5 bases, the J end lost 12 bases, and 20 bases lay between the germline ends. The CDR3 reads CASSPSGFMGGQFF. In DNA, the CDR3 is TGTGCCAGCAGTCCATCCGGATTCATGGGCGGGCAGTTCTTC.

This clonotype showed up just a few times. This sequence joins TRBV10-3 and TRBJ2-3, with a weak D call TRBD2 (6 bases). Germline V gives CDR1 ENHRY, CDR2 SYGVKD. This CDR3 is 17 amino acids long. V lost 4 bases to trimming and J lost 2 bases, with 19 bases between them. The CDR3 loop reads CAISARVADGITDTQYF. The CDR3 coding sequence is TGTGCCATCAGTGCTAGGGTAGCGGATGGGATCACAGATACGCAGTATTTT.

Many counts were recorded for this clonotype. This chain joins TRBV19 and TRBJ1-5; D is uncertain. Germline CDR1 and CDR2: LNHDA and SQIVND (reference sequence). Trimming stripped 3 bases from V and 7 bases from J, with 10 bases between. The CDR3 consists of 13 residues. This CDR3 reads CASSMGPGQPQHF. CDR3 coding DNA: TGTGCCAGTAGTATGGGCCCCGGGCAGCCCCAGCATTTT.

In its sample, this clonotype was seen a few times. This chain connects TRBV2 to TRBJ1-5, with D unclear. Trimming shortened V by 2 bases and J by 3 bases, and 5 bases separated the two germline ends. Germline assignment: CDR1 SNHLY and CDR2 FYNNEI. The CDR3 is 13 residues long. CDR3 protein: CASSEPANQPQHF. The DNA of the CDR3 is TGTGCCAGCAGTGAACCAGCCAATCAGCCCCAGCATTTT.

Only a few counts were recorded for this clonotype. The chain joins TRBV18 to TRBJ1-2; 8 nucleotides line up with TRBD1. CDR3 length equals 15 residues. J gave up 3 bases and V 4 bases, and 7 bases lay outside the gene matches. Germline V gene sequence: CDR1 KGHSH, CDR2 LQKENI. CDR3 in DNA: TGTGCCAGCTCACTCGGACAGGGAGACTACTATGGCTACACCTTC. Its protein product is CASSLGQGDYYGYTF.

This clonotype was detected a few times. The gene calls are TRBV5-4 and TRBJ2-3; a possible D gene is TRBD2 (5 bases). Trimming pared 5 bases from V and 2 bases from J, leaving 12 bases between. The CDR3 sequence is 14 residues long. Germline CDR1 SGHNT, CDR2 YYREEE (reference sequence). CDR3 sequence reads: CASRIRGSTDTQYF. The DNA for the CDR3 is TGTGCCAGCAGGATTCGGGGATCCACAGATACGCAGTATTTT.

The chain uses TRBV29-1 and TRBJ2-5; 11 nucleotides match TRBD1. J gave up 5 bases and V 5 bases, and 7 bases lay outside the gene matches. Germline V gene lookup returns CDR1 SQVTM and CDR2 ANQGSEA. This CDR3 spans 14 amino acids. CDR3 coding DNA: TGCAGCGTTAGCGGGACAGGGGGGTTGGAGACCCAGTACTTC. It codes for CSVSGTGGLETQYF.

In this sample, this clonotype turned up a few times. J is TRBJ1-1 and V is TRBV4-1, with 10 bases matching TRBD1. The CDR3 covers 22 residues. Germline V lookup: CDR1 MGHRA, CDR2 YSYEKL. J lost 6 bases, V lost 5 bases, and 30 bases had no gene match. CDR3 nucleotide sequence: TGCGCCAGCAGCGGGTGGGGACAGGGGAGGTCCTCCGAGAGAAAAAGAGAGGCTGAAGCTTTCTTT. It encodes CASSGWGQGRSSERKREAEAFF.

This clonotype was observed a handful of times. This sequence joins TRBV7-9 and TRBJ2-1, with D possibly being TRBD1 (10 bases). Per germline, CDR1 SEHNR and CDR2 FQNEAQ (reference sequence). The CDR3 consists of 18 residues. Trimming left V 4 bases short and J 8 bases short, with 27 bases between. The CDR3 is CASSYFDRGLAGKDEQFF. The CDR3 DNA follows: TGTGCCAGCAGCTACTTTGACAGGGGGCTAGCGGGGAAGGATGAGCAGTTCTTC.

This clonotype occurred many times. V and J are TRBV4-3 and TRBJ2-5, with 12 positions matching TRBD2. The CDR3 has 15 residues. CDR1 LGHNA and CDR2 YSLEER come from the germline V gene. The V segment lost 1 base and the J segment 7 bases; nucleotides outside the gene matches: 4. DNA of the CDR3: TGCGCCAGCAGCCAAGGACTAGCGGGAGAGGTGACCCAGTACTTC. Translation gives CASSQGLAGEVTQYF.

This clonotype was seen more than once but under ten times. The J gene is TRBJ2-1, the V gene TRBV7-3; no definite D call. V was clipped by 5 bases and J by 0 bases, with 11 bases between them. The CDR3 length is 15 residues. Germline loops: CDR1 SGHTA, CDR2 FQGTGA. CDR3 sequence (DNA): TGTGCCAGCAGCGTTACACCCTACTCCTACAATGAGCAGTTCTTC. Translated: CASSVTPYSYNEQFF.

This sequence joins TRBV14 and TRBJ1-4; D is ambiguous. The V end was cut by 6 bases, the J end by 8 bases, with 13 bases between. This CDR3 has 13 residues. In germline, CDR1 is SGHDN, CDR2 FVKESK. This CDR3 is CASRPWEGEKLFF. CDR3 DNA: TGTGCCAGCAGGCCTTGGGAGGGAGAAAAACTGTTTTTT.

The chain combines TRBV7-2 with TRBJ1-2; D is possibly TRBD1 (6 bases). Trimming left V 3 bases short and J 5 bases short, with 10 bases between. CDR1 is SGHTA and CDR2 is FQGNSA in the germline V gene. The CDR3 totals 13 residues. CDR3 region: CASSFLTGYGYTF. CDR3 bases: TGTGCCAGCAGCTTTCTGACAGGTTATGGCTACACCTTC.

J is TRBJ1-5 and V is TRBV6-6; D not certain. CDR1 MNHNY and CDR2 SVGAGI come from the germline V gene (reference sequence). Trimming shortened V by 0 bases and J by 3 bases, and 18 bases separated the two germline ends. The CDR3 is 18 residues long. CDR3 DNA sequence: TGTGCCAGCAGTTACTCTGCGTCCGCAAAGCGCCCCAATCAGCCCCAGCATTTT. Translated, it gives CASSYSASAKRPNQPQHF.

This clonotype was recorded a few times. The CDR3 coding sequence is TGTGCCAGCAGCTTGGTGTCTTTCTCCTACAATGAGCAGTTCTTC. It is translated as CASSLVSFSYNEQFF. The chain has TRBV5-6 and TRBJ2-1; D call uncertain. The CDR3 sequence is 15 residues long. CDR1 is SGHDT, CDR2 YYEEEE, per germline. V shed 0 bases and J shed 0 bases, with 7 bases lying between them.

This clonotype has just a few counts. The V and J genes are TRBV11-2 and TRBJ2-3; 7 bases match TRBD1. After removal of 7 bases from V and 2 bases from J, the junction contained 9 bases not matched to a gene. Germline V gene data show CDR1 as SGHAT and CDR2 as FQNNGV. The CDR3 spans 15 residues. CDR3 region: CASNTGTDYTDTQYF. CDR3 DNA: TGTGCCAGCAACACCGGGACAGACTACACAGATACGCAGTATTTT.

This clonotype has just a few counts. The J gene is TRBJ2-2, the V gene TRBV27; no firm D call. The ends were cut back, 7 bases at V and 8 bases at J, with 8 bases in the middle. Germline V CDR1 and CDR2: MNHEY, SMNVEV (reference sequence). This CDR3 is built from 11 residues. The CDR3 protein is CASTTGGELFF. CDR3 coding DNA: TGTGCCAGCACCACCGGGGGGGAGCTGTTTTTT.

Only a few counts were recorded for this clonotype. The chain has TRBV28 and TRBJ1-5; tentative D call: TRBD1 (6 bases). CDR3 length: 16 amino acids. CDR1 is MDHEN, CDR2 SYDVKM, per germline. The V and J ends lost 1 base and 4 bases respectively, with 14 bases between them. The CDR3 nucleotides are TGTGCCAGCAGTTTATTCCCAGGGGCGACAAATCAGCCCCAGCATTTT. It codes for CASSLFPGATNQPQHF.

Ten or more counts support this clonotype. The chain carries TRBV28 and TRBJ1-5; 7 positions match TRBD1. Germline V lookup: CDR1 MDHEN, CDR2 SYDVKM. CDR3 length: 13 amino acids. V was clipped by 5 bases and J by 5 bases; unmatched bases: 3. CDR3 bases: TGTGCCAGCAGTCCAGGGGGACATCAGCCCCAGCATTTT. This gives the protein CASSPGGHQPQHF. Based on the CDR3 plus reference TRBV28 and TRBJ1-5, the full variable domain is DVKVTQSSRYLVKRTGEKVFLECVQDMDHENMFWYRQDPGLGLRLIYFSYDVKMKEKGDIPEGYSVSREKKERFSLILESASTNQTSMYLCASSPGGHQPQHFGDGTRLSIL.

The chain joins TRBV6-5 to TRBJ1-2; 7 bases line up with TRBD1. Germline assignment: CDR1 MNHEY and CDR2 SVGAGI. The CDR3 is 14 residues long. The junction had 8 bases not matched to a gene; V was cut back by 6 bases and J by 4 bases. Here the CDR3 reads CASRGGGAGYGYTF. The DNA of the CDR3 is TGTGCCAGCAGGGGAGGGGGCGCGGGCTATGGCTACACCTTC.

A few counts support this clonotype. The rearrangement uses TRBV7-8 and TRBJ2-7; 9 bases fit TRBD1. The CDR3 length is 14 residues. Germline CDR1 and CDR2: SGHVS and FQNEAQ. The V gene end was trimmed by 4 bases and the J gene end by 3 bases; junction bases not matched to a gene: 4. The CDR3 region has the DNA TGTGCCAGCAGCTCGACAGGGGGAAACTACGAGCAGTACTTC. It specifies CASSSTGGNYEQYF.

The V and J genes are TRBV5-1 and TRBJ1-2, with TRBD1 identical over 9 bases. The trim removed 6 bases at V and 3 bases at J, leaving 6 bases unmatched. Germline V gene sequence: CDR1 SGHRS, CDR2 YFSETQ. The CDR3 has 14 amino acids. CDR3 region: CASTRTGEDYGYTF. The CDR3 nucleotides read TGCGCCAGCACGAGGACAGGGGAGGACTATGGCTACACCTTC. Full variable domain (missing parts from reference TRBV5-1 and TRBJ1-2): KAGVTQTPRYLIKTRGQQVTLSCSPISGHRSVSWYQQTPGQGLQFLFEYFSETQRNKGNFPGRFSGRQFSNSRSEMNVSTLELGDSALYLCASTRTGEDYGYTFGSGTRLTVV.

The genes are TRBV28 and TRBJ2-7, with D perhaps matching TRBD2 (6 bases). CDR3 length equals 14 residues. In germline, CDR1 is MDHEN, CDR2 SYDVKM. Trimming removed 5 bases at V and 1 base at J, with 12 bases between. The DNA of the CDR3 is TGTGCCAGCAGTGGGGGGATATGGTCCTACGAGCAGTACTTC. It is translated as CASSGGIWSYEQYF.

This chain connects TRBV12-3 or TRBV12-4 to TRBJ2-7; D uncertain. CDR3 length: 12 amino acids. V was clipped by 7 bases and J by 1 base, with 8 bases between them. In nucleotides, the CDR3 is TGTGCCAGCAAGGTTGCTTCCTACGAGCAGTACTTC. It specifies CASKVASYEQYF.